These 20 T cell receptor beta chains share one sample of origin, sequenced in a study of human T cells and chemical hapten exposure. A single record per CDR3 protein comes from TCRdb applying MiXCR to the RACE reads. Of around 350,000 distinct CDR3 sequences detected, about 5% appear once; the ten largest clones hold 7% to 10%. Regarding time point: pre-sensitization, week 0. Treatment defined: therapeutic diphenylcyclopropenone sensitization with weekly scalp DPC. The sequencing here drew on whole blood, taken in connection with sensitization to the hapten diphenylcyclopropenone (DPC). The receptor source for this set is a woman under 30 with alopecia areata. Some clones in this sample may be carry-over from other donors' samples.

This clonotype has a handful of counts. The gene calls are TRBV9 and TRBJ2-5; the D is unclear. This CDR3 spans 15 amino acids. V was trimmed by 0 bases and J by 4 bases, leaving 13 bases between them. Germline assignment: CDR1 SGDLS and CDR2 YYNGEE. The chain's CDR3 is CASSVGPERRETQYF. Written as DNA, the CDR3 is TGTGCCAGCAGCGTAGGGCCCGAACGGCGAGAGACCCAGTACTTC.

The chain carries TRBV6-6 and TRBJ1-5; 9 bases map to TRBD1. This CDR3 is 17 amino acids long. The V segment lost 2 bases and the J segment 7 bases; nucleotides outside the gene matches: 12. The germline V gene has CDR1 MNHNY and CDR2 SVGAGI (reference sequence). This CDR3 reads CASSYLPGQGSQQPQHF. The CDR3 nucleotides are TGTGCCAGCAGTTACCTTCCGGGACAGGGAAGTCAACAGCCCCAGCATTTT.

This clonotype was seen repeatedly, ten times or more. CDR3 sequence (DNA): TGTGCCAGCAGCTTGGAGTACACAGATACGCAGTATTTT. Its protein is CASSLEYTDTQYF. The chain employs TRBV5-6 and TRBJ2-3; D is unresolved. Trimming cost V 0 bases and J 2 bases, with 4 bases left between them. Germline values: CDR1 SGHDT, CDR2 YYEEEE. The CDR3 loop spans 13 amino acids.

This clonotype was detected ten times or more. The V call is TRBV6-6, the J call TRBJ2-6; D is possibly TRBD1 (5 bases). The length of the CDR3 is 14 residues. Deletions cut 5 bases from V and 9 bases from J, with 14 bases between. The germline V gene has CDR1 MNHNY and CDR2 SVGAGI (reference sequence). The CDR3 spells CASSADSSYNVLTF. In DNA form, the CDR3 reads TGTGCCAGCAGTGCCGACAGTAGCTACAACGTCCTGACTTTC.

This clonotype was seen a handful of times. The chain joins TRBV3-1 to TRBJ2-1; D is unresolved. The V end was cut by 8 bases, the J end by 0 bases, with 11 bases between. The V gene's germline CDR1 is LGHDT and CDR2 YNNKEL (reference sequence). CDR3 length equals 14 residues. The chain's CDR3 is CASLSNSSYNEQFF. CDR3 sequence (DNA): TGTGCCAGCCTCTCCAATAGCTCCTACAATGAGCAGTTCTTC.

This rearrangement joins TRBV12-3 or TRBV12-4 to TRBJ2-4; the D gene is possibly TRBD2 (7 bases). Deletions cut 5 bases from V and 0 bases from J, with 14 bases between. This CDR3 has 16 residues. CDR3: CASSPEGGIAKNIQYF. The DNA for the CDR3 is TGTGCCAGCAGTCCGGAGGGGGGGATAGCCAAAAACATTCAGTACTTC.

Many counts were recorded for this clonotype. Here the CDR3 reads CASSGPGQRNTGELFF. The CDR3 region has the DNA TGTGCCAGCAGCGGGCCGGGACAGAGAAACACCGGGGAGCTGTTTTTT. The J gene is TRBJ2-2, the V gene TRBV5-4; 7 bases agree with TRBD1. CDR1 and CDR2 (germline): SGHNT, YYREEE (reference sequence). The CDR3 consists of 16 residues. Trimming took 4 bases from V and 2 from J; bases not matched to a gene: 8.

This clonotype showed up many times. The gene calls are TRBV6-2 or TRBV6-3 and TRBJ2-2; D might be TRBD2 (5 bases). V shed 8 bases and J shed 0 bases, with 13 bases lying between them. CDR3 length: 15 amino acids. Germline values: CDR1 MNHEY, CDR2 SVGEGT. CDR3 sequence reads: CASVDAGSNTGELFF. CDR3 bases: TGTGCCAGCGTAGATGCGGGTTCGAACACCGGGGAGCTGTTTTTT.

The chain links TRBV7-2 to TRBJ1-2; D is undetermined. The V end was cut by 3 bases, the J end by 8 bases, with 10 bases between. There are 12 residues in the CDR3. The germline CDR1 and CDR2 sequences are SGHTA and FQGNSA. CDR3 protein: CASSLVLDGYTF. Written as DNA, the CDR3 is TGTGCCAGCAGCTTGGTCCTCGACGGCTACACCTTC.

This chain links TRBV28 with TRBJ1-5, with TRBD1 matching 9 bases. The CDR3 has 15 amino acids. The germline CDR1 and CDR2 sequences are MDHEN and SYDVKM. The trim removed 7 bases at V and 6 bases at J, leaving 10 bases unmatched. The CDR3 is CASITRTGVGQPQHF. CDR3 DNA sequence: TGTGCCAGCATCACCCGGACAGGGGTTGGTCAGCCCCAGCATTTT.

This rearrangement joins TRBV14 to TRBJ1-2; D may be TRBD1 (6 bases). The CDR3 extends over 14 amino acids. Trimming took off 4 bases at V and 4 bases at J, with 13 bases between the two ends. CDR1 and CDR2 (germline): SGHDN, FVKESK. CDR3: CASSPSDRTYGYTF. The CDR3 region has the DNA TGTGCCAGCAGCCCCTCAGACAGGACCTATGGCTACACCTTC.

This clonotype was detected ten times or more. V and J are TRBV27 and TRBJ2-5; the D gene is possibly TRBD1 (5 bases). Germline CDR1 and CDR2: MNHEY and SMNVEV (reference sequence). V was shortened by 4 bases and J by 5 bases, with 20 bases between the two germline ends. CDR3 size: 16 residues. The CDR3 protein is CASSSNSWAPGETQYF. As DNA, the CDR3 is TGTGCCAGCAGTTCCAATTCTTGGGCCCCAGGGGAGACCCAGTACTTC.

This clonotype was seen a few times. J is TRBJ1-2 and V is TRBV27; D might be TRBD1 (6 bases). Germline values: CDR1 MNHEY, CDR2 SMNVEV (reference sequence). Trimming cost V 5 bases and J 6 bases, with 22 bases left between them. This CDR3 has 16 residues. CDR3 protein: CASSPSYGGGFNGYTF. Written as DNA, the CDR3 is TGTGCCAGCAGTCCCTCTTACGGGGGGGGCTTCAATGGCTACACCTTC.

This rearrangement joins TRBV23-1 to TRBJ1-5; D is unclear. TRBV23-1 is known as an ORF, though its function is uncertain. Deletions cut 3 bases from V and 3 bases from J, with 12 bases between. The CDR3 spans 15 residues. This CDR3 reads CASSHLRLHNQPQHF. The DNA for the CDR3 is TGCGCCAGCAGTCACCTACGGTTACACAATCAGCCCCAGCATTTT.

This clonotype was counted many times. The rearrangement uses TRBV28 and TRBJ2-3, with a possible D match to TRBD1 (6 bases). CDR1 MDHEN and CDR2 SYDVKM come from the germline V gene. The length of the CDR3 is 14 residues. V lost 9 bases to trimming and J lost 3 bases, with 16 bases between them. The CDR3 bases are TGTGCCAGTTCTGTTCAGGGGCCTACAGATACGCAGTATTTT. It specifies CASSVQGPTDTQYF.

Only a few counts were recorded for this clonotype. The rearrangement uses TRBV5-1 and TRBJ2-1; 12 bases map to TRBD2. Germline CDR1 SGHRS, CDR2 YFSETQ. V shed 3 bases and J 13 bases; nucleotides not matched to a gene: 5. The CDR3 runs to 13 residues. The CDR3 bases are TGCGCCAGCAGCTCCGGACTAGCGGGGTCTCAGTTCTTC. Residues: CASSSGLAGSQFF.

This chain connects TRBV5-1 to TRBJ2-5; 7 bases agree with TRBD2. Germline trimming cut 3 bases from V and 2 bases from J; bases unmatched to any gene: 4. In germline, CDR1 is SGHRS, CDR2 YFSETQ. The CDR3 spans 14 residues. Here the CDR3 DNA reads TGCGCCAGCAGCTCGGCTAGCGGACAAGAGACCCAGTACTTC. This sequence encodes CASSSASGQETQYF. Full variable domain (outside the CDR3, taken from reference TRBV5-1 and TRBJ2-5): KAGVTQTPRYLIKTRGQQVTLSCSPISGHRSVSWYQQTPGQGLQFLFEYFSETQRNKGNFPGRFSGRQFSNSRSEMNVSTLELGDSALYLCASSSASGQETQYFGPGTRLLVL.

The rearrangement links TRBV20-1 to TRBJ1-5, with unresolved D. The germline gives CDR1 DFQATT, CDR2 SNEGSKA (reference sequence). This CDR3 spans 13 amino acids. V lost 3 bases and J lost 4, with 10 bases in between. DNA for the CDR3: TGCAGTGCTAGTCAGACCTGGAATCAGCCCCAGCATTTT. Translation: CSASQTWNQPQHF.

The chain joins TRBV18 to TRBJ1-1; D is ambiguous. The CDR3 consists of 13 residues. CDR1 is KGHSH and CDR2 is LQKENI in the germline V gene. V was trimmed by 4 bases and J by 5 bases, leaving 11 bases between them. Here the CDR3 DNA reads TGTGCCAGCTCACAACGGCTCGGGACTGAAGCTTTCTTT. Encoded protein: CASSQRLGTEAFF.

This clonotype was seen ten or more times. The chain carries TRBV28 and TRBJ1-1; D perhaps matches TRBD1 (6 bases). V lost 5 bases to trimming and J lost 3 bases, with 19 bases between them. The CDR3 spans 16 residues. CDR1 is MDHEN and CDR2 is SYDVKM in the germline V gene. CDR3 region: CASSPTGSYPYTEAFF. The CDR3, as DNA: TGTGCCAGCAGTCCGACAGGATCCTATCCTTACACTGAAGCTTTCTTT.